The 3 T cell receptor beta chains below were found in one sample sequenced in a study of T cells in Graves' hyperthyroidism and ophthalmopathy. Amplification of TCR beta CDR3 regions used RNA as the template. Carried out on the TCR CDR3, a first-round RT-PCR used the HTBI primer set. TCRdb reprocessed the multiplex PCR reads via MiXCR and lists one record per CDR3 protein. The table has fewer than 550,000 distinct CDR3 sequences, 15% to 19% seen once. Material for sequencing was blood. The receptors here all came from a young woman with Graves' hyperthyroidism.

The chain links TRBV10-2 to TRBJ2-7; D is undetermined. This CDR3 has 12 amino acids. The germline V gene has CDR1 WSHSY and CDR2 SAAADI. Trimming removed 2 bases at V and 0 bases at J, with 2 bases between. CDR3 in DNA: TGCGCCAGCAGTGAGGCCTCCTACGAGCAGTACTTC. Its protein is CASSEASYEQYF.

This clonotype was seen only a few times. This chain uses TRBV6-2 or TRBV6-3 with TRBJ2-2; maybe TRBD1 (5 bases). Germline CDR1 MNHEY, CDR2 SVGEGT. Trimming took 2 bases from V and 1 from J, leaving 14 bases between them. The CDR3 is made up of 17 amino acids. In DNA, the CDR3 is TGTGCCAGCAGTTACAGTGGTGTCAGGGTGAACACCGGGGAGCTGTTTTTT. Its translation: CASSYSGVRVNTGELFF.

The chain links TRBV10-2 to TRBJ1-6, with 9 bases fitting TRBD1. The germline V gene has CDR1 WSHSY and CDR2 SAAADI. This CDR3 is 14 amino acids long. The junction had 4 bases not matched to a gene; V was cut back by 6 bases and J by 7 bases. Here the CDR3 reads CASRDRGWNSPLHF. The CDR3, as DNA: TGCGCCAGCAGGGACAGGGGATGGAATTCACCCCTCCACTTT.